This T cell receptor beta chain came from a study of cytomegalovirus exposure and HLA in healthy donors. Whole-study context: Caucasian-associated ancestry cluster membership applied to about 83% of several hundred genotyped donors.

The CDR3 covers 14 residues. V dropped 5 bases and J dropped 8 bases, with 15 bases sitting between them. Germline CDR1 is SGHAT and CDR2 is FQNNGV. PCR used 60 Vbeta primers and 13 Jbeta primers. Measured with immunoSEQ multiplex PCR; TCRdb has only the in-frame clones, and not every one. Of around 210,000 clones in the sample, more than 60% were seen once. Overall study results and limits: Sequencing likely caused a cluster of highly shared sequence variants. Segments of the TCR beta V type were, in most cases, productive about 87% or about 30% of the time in an earlier analysis.

As for this clone: Its cognate antigen is unknown.

Each donor's status was that of a healthy bone marrow donor. This sequence was found in a man in his fifties or sixties in good health and CMV-seronegative. V is TRBV11-2 and J is TRBJ1-4; D is ambiguous. Sequenced material: PBMCs. The CDR3 here is CASSTTGIREKLFF. DNA of the CDR3: TGTGCCAGCAGCACGACCGGGATTCGGGAAAAACTGTTTTTT.